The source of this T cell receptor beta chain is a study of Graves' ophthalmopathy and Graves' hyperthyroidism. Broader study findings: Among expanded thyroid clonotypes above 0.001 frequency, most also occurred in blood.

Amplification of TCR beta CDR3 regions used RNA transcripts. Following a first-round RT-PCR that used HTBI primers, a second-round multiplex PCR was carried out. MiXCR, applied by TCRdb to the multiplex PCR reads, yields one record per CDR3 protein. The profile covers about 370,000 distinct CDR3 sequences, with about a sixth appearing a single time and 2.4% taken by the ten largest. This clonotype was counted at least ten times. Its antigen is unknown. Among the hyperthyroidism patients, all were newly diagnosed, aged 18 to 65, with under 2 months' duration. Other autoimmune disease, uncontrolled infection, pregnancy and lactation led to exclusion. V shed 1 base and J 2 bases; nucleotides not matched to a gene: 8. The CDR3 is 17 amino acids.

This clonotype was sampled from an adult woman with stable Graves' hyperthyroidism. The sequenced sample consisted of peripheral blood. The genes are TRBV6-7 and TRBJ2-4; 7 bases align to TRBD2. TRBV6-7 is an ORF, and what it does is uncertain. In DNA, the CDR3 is TGTGCCAGCAGTTACTTACGGGGGGTACAGACCAAAAACATTCAGTACTTC. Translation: CASSYLRGVQTKNIQYF.